Listed below are T cell receptor beta chains from one sample, sequenced in a study of T cells in localized non-small cell lung cancer. Generated by immunoSEQ multiplex PCR, the TCRdb table keeps only in-frame clones and is missing some. The table has about 750 clones, roughly 21% seen once. The source material was normal lung tissue next to the tumor, sampled before any cancer treatment. The origin of the receptors is a female donor over 55 with stage I lung adenocarcinoma. Each CDR3 is given with its conserved first and last residue. A D gene is named only where the DNA matches it firmly. A row's size may be missing; if present it is once, few, many or a size class.

size	V	D	J	DNA	CDR3
.	TRBV19	.	TRBJ1-2	TGTGCCAGTAGTATCCGGGACACCAAGAGGGGCTACACCTTC	CASSIRDTKRGYTF
few	TRBV11-3	TRBD1	TRBJ1-2	TGTGCCAGCAGCTCATACGGACAGGGCGCCGGCTACACCTTC	CASSSYGQGAGYTF
.	TRBV10-3	.	TRBJ2-3	TGTGCCATCAGTGAGTCACTAGCCTCAGATACGCAGTATTTT	CAISESLASDTQYF
few	TRBV11-1	.	TRBJ2-1	TGTGCCAGCAGCCATAGGACAAGCTCCTACAATGAGCAGTTCTTC	CASSHRTSSYNEQFF
few	TRBV6-8	.	TRBJ2-7	TGTGCCAGCAGTTACTGGGGGCAGGCCTACGAGCAGTACTTC	CASSYWGQAYEQYF
few	TRBV11-3	.	TRBJ1-6	TGTGCCAGCAGCTGGACTGGAGATAATTCACCCCTCCACTTT	CASSWTGDNSPLHF
.	TRBV6-8	.	TRBJ2-2	TGTGCCAGCAGTTACGCGGTCCCGGGGACCGGGGAGCTGTTTTTT	CASSYAVPGTGELFF
few	TRBV4-1	.	TRBJ2-1	TGCGCCAGCAGCCCGGACACATACAATGAGCAGTTCTTC	CASSPDTYNEQFF
few	TRBV11-3	.	TRBJ1-1	TGTGCCAGCAGCTCCCAAGGGGGGTGGACTGAAGCTTTCTTT	CASSSQGGWTEAFF
few	TRBV6-8	TRBD1	TRBJ2-7	TGTGCCAGCAGCCCGGGACAGAGTTACGAGCAGTACTTC	CASSPGQSYEQYF
.	TRBV6-8	.	TRBJ2-7	TGTGCCAGCAGTGCCGGACAGTGGTTTGCCGAGCAGTACTTC	CASSAGQWFAEQYF
.	TRBV12-5	TRBD2	TRBJ2-7	TGTGCCAGCACTGGACTAGCGGGGGGTTACGAGCAGTACTTC	CASTGLAGGYEQYF
few	TRBV23-1	.	TRBJ2-3	TGCGCCAGCAGCCAGGCCGGGGAAGTGATAGATACGCAGTATTTT	CASSQAGEVIDTQYF
few	TRBV9	TRBD1	TRBJ2-5	TGTGCCAGCAGCAAAACGACAGGGGAAGAGACCCAGTACTTC	CASSKTTGEETQYF
few	TRBV6-8	TRBD1	TRBJ1-5	TGTGCCAGCAGTACAGGGACAGGGCCCTATAGCAATCAGCCCCAGCATTTT	CASSTGTGPYSNQPQHF
.	TRBV11-3	.	TRBJ1-6	TGTGCCAGCAGCTCACACAGGAGCTCCTATAATTCACCCCTCCACTTT	CASSSHRSSYNSPLHF
.	TRBV30	TRBD1	TRBJ1-2	TGTGCCTGGGACGGGACAGGACTCTATGGCTACACCTTC	CAWDGTGLYGYTF
few	TRBV29-1	.	TRBJ1-1	TGCAGCGCCTCACCGGGGTACACTGAAGCTTTCTTT	CSASPGYTEAFF
large	TRBV11-3	TRBD1	TRBJ2-7	TGTGCCAGCAGCCTACAGGGGGGTGGTGACGAGCAGTACTTC	CASSLQGGGDEQYF
few	TRBV9	.	TRBJ1-2	TGTGCCAGCAGCGTAGCTTTTCGTGCTGGCTACACCTTC	CASSVAFRAGYTF
.	TRBV11-1	.	TRBJ1-3	TGTGCCAGCAGCTTGTGGAGATCTGGAAACACCATATATTTT	CASSLWRSGNTIYF
few	TRBV14	.	TRBJ1-5	TGTGCCAGCAGCCAAGGGAGTTTTGGGAGCAATCAGCCCCAGCATTTT	CASSQGSFGSNQPQHF
.	TRBV18	TRBD1	TRBJ2-2	TGTGCCAGCTCACCAGGGGACAGGACCGGGGAGCTGTTTTTT	CASSPGDRTGELFF
.	TRBV6-8	TRBD1	TRBJ1-6	TGTGCCAGCAGCCGGGACAGGCCCCAGGCAGGGCTCCACTTT	CASSRDRPQAGLHF
few	TRBV7-2	.	TRBJ1-4	TGTGCCAGCAGCGTTGACGGGAATGAAAAACTGTTTTTT	CASSVDGNEKLFF
few	TRBV9	.	TRBJ1-1	TGTGCCAGCACCCCTCTGGGACCAATGAACACTGAAGCTTTCTTT	CASTPLGPMNTEAFF
.	TRBV23-1	.	TRBJ2-6	TGCGCCAGCAGTCCCTACCAAGCTTGCTCTGGGGCCAACGTCCTGACTTTC	CASSPYQACSGANVLTF
.	TRBV29-1	.	TRBJ1-4	TGCAGCGTTCGTCAGGGTACTGAAAAACTGTTTTTT	CSVRQGTEKLFF
few	TRBV10-3	.	TRBJ2-2	TGTGCCATCAGTGAGACGGGCGCTGGGACCGGGGAGCTGTTTTTT	CAISETGAGTGELFF
.	TRBV29-1	.	TRBJ2-2	TGCAGCGTTCTCCGGACCGGGAGCCGATCCACCGGGGAGCTGTTTTTT	CSVLRTGSRSTGELFF
.	TRBV5-1	TRBD1	TRBJ1-1	TGCGCCAGCAGCGCCGTCCCGGGACAGGGTTGGAACACTGAAGCTTTCTTT	CASSAVPGQGWNTEAFF
large	TRBV1	.	TRBJ2-2	TGCGCCAGCAGCCAAGATTTGATGACCGGGGAGCTGTTTTTT	CASSQDLMTGELFF
few	TRBV6-8	.	TRBJ2-2	TGTGCCAGCAGTTTGGACACCGGGGAGCTGTTTTTT	CASSLDTGELFF
few	TRBV6-8	TRBD2	TRBJ2-7	TGTGCCAGCAGTACTAGCGGGGGTTTCTACGAGCAGTACTTC	CASSTSGGFYEQYF
.	TRBV18	.	TRBJ1-2	TGTGCCAGCTCCTACGACAGCGTTCGCTACACCTTC	CASSYDSVRYTF
.	TRBV9	TRBD2	TRBJ2-1	TGTGCCAGCAGCGCGGACGGGACTAGCGGCTACAATGAGCAGTTCTTC	CASSADGTSGYNEQFF
.	TRBV6-8	TRBD1	TRBJ2-7	TGTGCCAGCAGTTTTTCTCCGGGACAGGGAGTTCCCTACGAGCAGTACTTC	CASSFSPGQGVPYEQYF
few	TRBV19	TRBD1	TRBJ2-7	TGTGCCAGTAGTGACCTTCCCCGGGACAGCCCCTACGAGCAGTACTTC	CASSDLPRDSPYEQYF
few	TRBV19	TRBD1	TRBJ1-3	TGTGCCAGTAGTATAGCAGGGGGTGGAAACACCATATATTTT	CASSIAGGGNTIYF
.	TRBV6-8	TRBD2	TRBJ2-3	TGTGCCAGCAGTCAGACGCCACTAGCGGGAGTCTCAGATACGCAGTATTTT	CASSQTPLAGVSDTQYF
.	TRBV11-3	.	TRBJ2-6	TGTGCCAGCAGCTCACAGGGCCTCTCTGGGGCCAACGTCCTGACTTTC	CASSSQGLSGANVLTF
.	TRBV5-1	TRBD1	TRBJ1-6	TGCGCCAGCAGCATGGGACAGTGGGATAATTCACCCCTCCACTTT	CASSMGQWDNSPLHF
.	TRBV30	.	TRBJ1-1	TGTGCCTGGAGTGTAGTCCCGGCAGGGTGGGAGACTGAAGCTTTCTTT	CAWSVVPAGWETEAFF
few	TRBV11-3	TRBD1	TRBJ2-3	TGTGCCAGCACCTCGTTTCGGTCGGGACAGGGCACAGATACGCAGTATTTT	CASTSFRSGQGTDTQYF
hyperexpanded	TRBV9	.	TRBJ1-1	TGTGCCAGCAGCGTACGCCCGACAGCGAACACTGAAGCTTTCTTT	CASSVRPTANTEAFF
few	TRBV25-1	.	TRBJ2-1	TGTGCCAGCAGTAGGGCCTACAGTGACTACAATGAGCAGTTCTTC	CASSRAYSDYNEQFF
few	TRBV6-8	TRBD1	TRBJ1-1	TGTGCCAGCACTTCACCTGCAGGGGGCACTGAAGCTTTCTTT	CASTSPAGGTEAFF
.	TRBV9	.	TRBJ2-2	TGTGCCAGCAGCCTAGGACAGACCGGGGAGCTGTTTTTT	CASSLGQTGELFF
few	TRBV11-3	.	TRBJ1-5	TGTGCCAGCAGCTTTGGGGGCAGCAATCAGCCCCAGCATTTT	CASSFGGSNQPQHF
.	TRBV23-1	.	TRBJ2-5	TGCGCCAGCAGTCAATCGCGGGGTGGGCGACATCCCCAAGAGACCCAGTACTTC	CASSQSRGGRHPQETQYF
few	TRBV6-8	TRBD2	TRBJ2-1	TGTGCCAGCAGTGCACTAGCGGGAGCCTACAATGAGCAGTTCTTC	CASSALAGAYNEQFF
.	TRBV11-3	.	TRBJ2-7	TGTGCCAGCAGGCCTAACCTAGGAAGTGGCTACGAGCAGTACTTC	CASRPNLGSGYEQYF
large	TRBV5-1	TRBD1	TRBJ1-1	TGCGCCAGCAGCTCGGGACAGCCGAACACTGAAGCTTTCTTT	CASSSGQPNTEAFF
few	TRBV28	TRBD1	TRBJ1-5	TGTGCCAGCAGTATCCCACAGGGGGCGGGGGACTATCAGCCCCAGCATTTT	CASSIPQGAGDYQPQHF